This TCR beta chain originates from a study of T cells in Graves' hyperthyroidism and ophthalmopathy. Study-level results: A model of 13 V-J features distinguished ophthalmopathy from stable hyperthyroidism. The blood repertoire included most of the expanded thyroid clonotypes above 0.001.

TCR beta CDR3 regions were amplified from RNA. Using the HTBI primer set, a first-round RT-PCR was run on the TCR CDR3. TCRdb independently ran MiXCR on the multiplex PCR reads; one entry per CDR3 protein. The sample has around 540,000 distinct CDR3 sequences; 35% to 55% are singletons. This clonotype was recorded once. Its antigen is still unknown. A much larger clone differs from this one at a single base, so this may be a read error. Criteria for exclusion of patients were uncontrolled infection, other autoimmune disease, pregnancy or lactation. Germline assignment: CDR1 ENHRY and CDR2 SYGVKD. Deletions cut 11 bases from V and 6 bases from J, with 22 bases between. This CDR3 spans 15 amino acids.

The rearrangement joins TRBV10-3 to TRBJ2-2, with D possibly being TRBD1 (5 bases). Material: peripheral blood or thyroid tissue (not recorded which). The receptor comes from a woman aged 18-29 years with Graves' hyperthyroidism. CDR3 coding DNA: TGTGCCTCGAACACACGGGCCCAGGGATCCGGGGAGCTGTTTTTT. Translation gives CASNTRAQGSGELFF.